The 2 T cell receptor beta chains given below trace back to one sample, sequenced in a study of T cells in Graves' hyperthyroidism and ophthalmopathy. TCR beta CDR3 region amplification was performed from RNA transcripts. Using the HTBI primer set, a first-round RT-PCR was run on the TCR CDR3. TCRdb reprocessed the multiplex PCR reads via MiXCR and lists one record per CDR3 protein. The sample holds around 240,000 distinct CDR3 sequences, around 17% seen once. Sample: blood. These TCRs come from a woman aged 18 to 35 with Graves' ophthalmopathy.

This clonotype showed up many times. The CDR3 loop reads CASSPDRYGAFF. CDR3 in DNA: TGTGCCAGCAGTCCCGACCGCTATGGAGCTTTCTTT. The V gene is TRBV2, the J gene TRBJ1-1; the D is unclear. The V and J ends lost 5 bases and 10 bases respectively, with 14 bases between them. The CDR3 spans 12 residues. CDR1 is SNHLY, CDR2 FYNNEI, per germline. Together with reference TRBV2 and TRBJ1-1, the CDR3 gives the full variable domain: EPEVTQTPSHQVTQMGQEVILRCVPISNHLYFYWYRQILGQKVEFLVSFYNNEISEKSEIFDDQFSVERPDGSNFTLKIRSTKLEDSAMYFCASSPDRYGAFFGQGTRLTVV.

This clonotype was recorded many times. This sequence joins TRBV20-1 and TRBJ1-1; TRBD1 might be the D (6 bases). Germline CDR1 and CDR2: DFQATT and SNEGSKA (reference sequence). Between the trimmed V and J ends, which lost 3 bases and 4 bases, there was a span of 12 bases. The CDR3 runs 13 residues. CDR3: CSARRGEGTEAFF. The CDR3 bases are TGCAGTGCTAGGAGGGGGGAAGGCACTGAAGCTTTCTTT.